These 18 T cell receptor beta chains were sequenced from one sample in a study of blood T cell repertoires in COVID-19. Profiling relied on immunoSEQ multiplex PCR, and the TCRdb table lists in-frame clones only, not all of them. This table has a few hundred thousand clones, more than 75% appearing once. The source material was PBMCs or T cells enriched from blood (not recorded which). The source of these receptors is a woman between 18 and 29 years old who had recovered from COVID-19.

This chain joins TRBV7-8 and TRBJ2-2; 12 bases map to TRBD1. Germline trimming cut 5 bases from V and 7 bases from J; bases unmatched to any gene: 11. Germline-derived CDR1 and CDR2 are SGHVS and FQNEAQ. This CDR3 has 17 amino acids. The CDR3 spells CASSHYRDRGHRGELFF. In nucleotides, the CDR3 is TGTGCCAGCAGCCACTACCGGGACAGGGGGCATCGCGGGGAGCTGTTTTTT.

The chain links TRBV5-6 to TRBJ1-6, with a possible D match to TRBD1 (5 bases). Looked up from germline, CDR1 is SGHDT and CDR2 is YYEEEE. Trimming removed 7 bases at V and 3 bases at J, with 14 bases between. The CDR3 length is 15 residues. CDR3 sequence: CASGVDTLYNSPLHF. DNA of the CDR3: TGTGCCAGCGGCGTGGACACCCTCTATAATTCACCCCTCCACTTT.

The chain joins TRBV5-3 to TRBJ1-5; D unclear. TRBV5-3 counts as an open reading frame of uncertain function. The CDR3 loop spans 16 amino acids. Trimming took off 3 bases at V and 3 bases at J, with 16 bases between the two ends. CDR3 region: CARSCNPNGLNQPQHF. CDR3 sequence (DNA): TGTGCCAGAAGCTGTAACCCGAATGGCCTCAATCAGCCCCAGCATTTT.

This chain uses TRBV10-3 with TRBJ2-3; 8 positions agree with TRBD1. Germline CDR1 reads ENHRY; CDR2 reads SYGVKD. The CDR3 consists of 15 residues. Trimming cost V 4 bases and J 1 base; bases outside gene matches: 4. The CDR3 region is CAISVTGQGTDTQYF. DNA of the CDR3: TGTGCCATCAGTGTTACGGGACAGGGCACAGATACGCAGTATTTT.

This clone has just a few counts. The chain carries TRBV5-4 and TRBJ2-2; tentative D call: TRBD1 (5 bases). This CDR3 comprises 14 residues. Trimming removed 2 bases at V and 5 bases at J, with 10 bases between. CDR1 and CDR2 from the germline V gene are SGHNT and YYREEE (reference sequence). For the CDR3, the DNA is TGTGCCAGCAGCTTAGGACAAGGAACCGGGGAGCTGTTTTTT. It yields the protein CASSLGQGTGELFF.

The V call is TRBV19, the J call TRBJ1-5; D call uncertain. Germline V lookup: CDR1 LNHDA, CDR2 SQIVND (reference sequence). The CDR3 runs to 15 residues. Trimming left V 3 bases short and J 4 bases short, with 13 bases between. Here the CDR3 reads CASSMSGGNNQPQHF. In nucleotides, the CDR3 is TGTGCCAGTAGTATGAGCGGAGGGAATAATCAGCCCCAGCATTTT.

This rearrangement joins TRBV9 to TRBJ1-6, with no clear D. This CDR3 contains 14 residues. Germline V gene lookup returns CDR1 SGDLS and CDR2 YYNGEE. The V end lost 3 bases, the J end lost 12 bases, and 16 bases lay between the germline ends. This CDR3 reads CASSDGDHREPLHF. The CDR3 DNA follows: TGTGCCAGCAGCGATGGAGACCACCGGGAACCCCTCCACTTT.

V usage is TRBV6-4 and J usage is TRBJ1-5, with 8 bases that match TRBD1. The CDR3 covers 17 residues. V lost 7 bases and J lost 2; bases outside the gene matches: 13. Germline assignment: CDR1 MRHNA and CDR2 SNTAGT. The CDR3 DNA reads as TGTGCCAGCATAAGAACGACAGGGGACCCTGGCAATCAGCCCCAGCATTTT. Amino acids: CASIRTTGDPGNQPQHF.

The V gene is TRBV7-9, the J gene TRBJ1-1; D is possibly TRBD1 (6 bases). The CDR3 length is 14 residues. Germline V CDR1 and CDR2: SEHNR, FQNEAQ (reference sequence). The V gene lost 4 bases and the J gene lost 6 bases, with 15 bases spanning the gap. The CDR3 bases are TGTGCCAGCAGCTCATGGACAGATTGGTCTGAAGCTTTCTTT. This gives the protein CASSSWTDWSEAFF.

V gene TRBV7-8 combines with J gene TRBJ1-5, with D unclear. The CDR3 has 20 amino acids. V lost 2 bases and J lost 9, with 32 bases in between. Germline V gives CDR1 SGHVS, CDR2 FQNEAQ. DNA for the CDR3: TGTGCCAGCAGCTTATTCGAGGTCGGAGAGCCGCCAGCCTCGAGTCCGCCCCAGCATTTT. Encoded protein: CASSLFEVGEPPASSPPQHF.

This clone was seen just once. V and J are TRBV20-1 and TRBJ2-7; weak D call: TRBD1 (5 bases). The CDR3 is 10 amino acids. Germline V gene data show CDR1 as DFQATT and CDR2 as SNEGSKA (reference sequence). V lost 7 bases, J lost 6 bases, and 10 bases lay in between. The CDR3, as DNA: TGCAGTGGCAGGGTGCGCGAGCAGTACTTC. Translating gives CSGRVREQYF.

The V and J genes are TRBV15 and TRBJ1-1, with TRBD1 matching over 7 bases. V lost 0 bases and J lost 3; bases outside the gene matches: 4. The germline V gene encodes CDR1 LNHNV and CDR2 YYDKDF (reference sequence). The CDR3 covers 15 residues. This chain's CDR3 is CATSRDRQGDTEAFF. CDR3 nucleotide sequence: TGTGCCACCAGCAGAGATAGGCAGGGGGACACTGAAGCTTTCTTT.

The chain recombines TRBV4-1 with TRBJ1-4; no reliable D call. CDR1 is MGHRA, CDR2 YSYEKL, per germline. V lost 2 bases and J 5 bases, leaving 6 bases between the germline ends. The CDR3 runs to 13 residues. CDR3 loop: CASSQNMNEKLFF. The CDR3, as DNA: TGCGCCAGCAGCCAAAACATGAATGAAAAACTGTTTTTT.

The chain joins TRBV28 to TRBJ1-3; TRBD1 is a possible D gene (5 bases). Deletions cut 7 bases from V and 1 base from J, with 17 bases between. Germline V CDR1 and CDR2: MDHEN, SYDVKM. The CDR3 totals 16 residues. CDR3 region: CASTVGGERSGNTIYF. The CDR3 region has the DNA TGTGCCAGCACCGTGGGGGGGGAGAGGTCTGGAAACACCATATATTTT.

This sequence joins TRBV11-3 and TRBJ1-3; D call uncertain. Germline values: CDR1 SGHNT, CDR2 YENEEA. V dropped 0 bases and J dropped 2 bases, with 17 bases sitting between them. This CDR3 has 18 amino acids. CDR3 sequence (DNA): TGTGCCAGCAGCTTAGAAAAGGCTACCAGCGATACTGGAAACACCATATATTTT. Its protein is CASSLEKATSDTGNTIYF.

CDR3 in amino acids: CASSLDTNNSPLHF. The DNA of the CDR3 is TGCGCCAGCAGCTTGGACACGAATAATTCACCCCTCCACTTT. This chain joins TRBV5-1 and TRBJ1-6; D gene ambiguous. This CDR3 comprises 14 residues. Per the germline V gene, CDR1 is SGHRS and CDR2 is YFSETQ. V was clipped by 0 bases and J by 5 bases, with 6 bases between them.

The chain employs TRBV4-1 and TRBJ2-1, with 7 bases aligning to TRBD2. CDR3 length: 14 amino acids. From germline, CDR1 is MGHRA and CDR2 YSYEKL. The ends lost 0 bases at V and 12 bases at J; junction bases unmatched: 8. CDR3 DNA sequence: TGCGCCAGCAGCCAAGATTCAACTAGCGCGAGGCAGTTCTTC. Translated, it gives CASSQDSTSARQFF.

V is TRBV4-1 and J is TRBJ1-4; D not certain. Deletions cut 3 bases from V and 0 bases from J, with 20 bases between. The CDR3 extends over 19 amino acids. Germline V gene lookup returns CDR1 MGHRA and CDR2 YSYEKL. The DNA of the CDR3 is TGCGCCAGCAGCCATGCTCCGGGCAGGAGGGCTTCAACTAATGAAAAACTGTTTTTT. Protein: CASSHAPGRRASTNEKLFF.